In this sample, the clone carrying this T cell receptor (beta chain) turned up many times. Its cognate antigen is unknown. Germline V CDR1 and CDR2: MNHEY, SMNVEV (reference sequence). This CDR3 is built from 15 residues. V gave up 5 bases and J gave up 4 bases; unmatched junction bases: 5. The study profiled TCR beta VDJ and CDR3 using genomic DNA as template. TCRdb used MiXCR to reprocess the reads, holding one entry per CDR3 protein. Among about 400,000 distinct CDR3 sequences listed, 55% to 75% were seen once. This record comes from a study of CD8+CD57+ T cells in acquired aplastic anemia. Overall study findings and caveats: Researchers report that twenty-nine CD8+ CDR3 sequences appeared in both patients and controls.

Sequenced input: sorted CD4+, CD8+, or CD8+CD57+ T cells (not recorded which) from PBMCs. The origin of this receptor is a human donor in good health, serving as a control. The chain carries TRBV27 and TRBJ2-7; 13 bases match TRBD2. CDR3 sequence (DNA): TGTGCCAGCAGTACCCGACTAGCGGGGGGTTACGAGCAGTACTTC. Translated: CASSTRLAGGYEQYF.